The T cell receptor beta chain under discussion was sequenced for a study of siplizumab effects on memory and regulatory T cells. This clone was seen only a few times. Only in-frame clones appear in the TCRdb table, and some are missing; sequencing was by immunoSEQ multiplex PCR. The table has 100,000 to 120,000 clones, over 85% seen once; the top ten hold under 1.5%. The CDR3 length is 16 residues. V was pared by 4 bases and J by 4 bases, with 12 bases of the junction left unmatched. CDR1 and CDR2 from the germline V gene are SGHRS and YFSETQ. The sequence was obtained from a human donor in good health. The sequenced sample was CD4+ T cells sorted from blood. V gene TRBV5-1 combines with J gene TRBJ2-5, with 8 bases lining up with TRBD1. The CDR3 DNA is TGCGCCAGCAGCGCCCTCGGACAGGGCCGCCCAGAGACCCAGTACTTC. It encodes CASSALGQGRPETQYF.